This T cell receptor beta chain is drawn from a study of glioma-infiltrating T cells (dated by TCRdb to about 2016). Study-level background: Glioma tissue, non-neoplastic brain tissue and matched peripheral blood mononuclear cells were used as sources from which TCR alpha- and beta-chain repertoires were sequenced. To measure how far tissue and blood T-cell populations diverged, each tissue-infiltrating repertoire was compared against the peripheral blood repertoire of the same patient. Three low-grade glioma patients, seven or eight primary glioblastoma patients, and three non-glioma patients who contributed non-neoplastic brain tissue made up the paired cohort.

The germline ends are 19 bases apart after V is trimmed by 3 bases and J by 0 bases. The CDR3 spans 17 residues, from the cysteine through the phenylalanine. Here the CDR3 DNA is all that survives: 51 bases in frame from base 1. The germline V gene encodes CDR1 DFQATT and CDR2 SNEGSKA (reference sequence). Study-wide conclusions, independent of this receptor: Group comparisons were based on small numbers of patients: three non-neoplastic, three low-grade glioma and eight or nine glioblastoma patients. Very few CDR3 sequences were found to be shared between tissue and blood, and this scarcity was attributed to high CDR3 diversity and limited sampling. VJ-independent divergence between tissue and blood was lower than expected in non-neoplastic patients but higher than expected in all gliomas, particularly low-grade gliomas.

This clonotype was observed many times. It has no known antigen specificity. No base quality values were provided; no much bigger clone lies one nucleotide off. The iRepertoire nested amplicon-rescue multiplex PCR (arm-PCR) platform was used to amplify TCR alpha and beta CDR3 regions from RNA. One-step reverse transcription and amplification used roughly 100-450 ng of tissue mRNA or PBMC total RNA as input. Following bead purification, Illumina adapters were added through a secondary multiplex PCR, and the libraries were then gel-purified between 200 and 400 bp. Demultiplexing relied on internal 6-nucleotide barcodes carried by the libraries. Sequencing of libraries was performed on an Illumina MiSeq with 2x220 or 2x250 nucleotide paired-end reads. As for the original processing: Paired reads were merged using FLASH 1.2.11 and were aligned to the GRCh37 human genome using BWA-MEM, after which TRA and TRB reads were extracted. An IMGT-derived reference of cassette sequences and CDR3 motifs, with pseudogenes included, was used for V and J assignment. Three-frame translation of reads was performed, and productive CDR3s were defined as those with a C...FGXG motif and no stop codons. A clonotype was defined as a unique combination of a V-J cassette pair and a CDR3 amino acid sequence. Reads were filtered by Hamming distance, thresholded by each sample's sequence error rate in mapped regions. TCRdb ran its own pipeline on the public reads, namely fastp trimming at Q25 and MiXCR clone calling, and kept in-frame beta chains. Every distinct CDR3 protein forms one entry, paired with its most common genes and DNA. The V and J calls follow TCRdb's processing rather than the paper's. This sample comprises 150,000 to 200,000 distinct CDR3 sequences, over 40% of them detected only once. The ten top clones hold roughly 5.2% of the sample.

Material: glioma tissue, nonneoplastic brain tissue, or PBMCs (not recorded which). The sequence derives from a human donor with low-grade glioma or glioblastoma, undergoing nonglioma brain surgery, or in good health (not recorded which). Recombination linked TRBV20-1 to TRBJ2-3, with an unclear D gene assignment. The CDR3 reads CSASSGRRVASTDTQYF. The DNA reads as follows: TGCAGTGCTAGTTCGGGCAGAAGGGTAGCTAGCACAGATACGCAGTATTTT.